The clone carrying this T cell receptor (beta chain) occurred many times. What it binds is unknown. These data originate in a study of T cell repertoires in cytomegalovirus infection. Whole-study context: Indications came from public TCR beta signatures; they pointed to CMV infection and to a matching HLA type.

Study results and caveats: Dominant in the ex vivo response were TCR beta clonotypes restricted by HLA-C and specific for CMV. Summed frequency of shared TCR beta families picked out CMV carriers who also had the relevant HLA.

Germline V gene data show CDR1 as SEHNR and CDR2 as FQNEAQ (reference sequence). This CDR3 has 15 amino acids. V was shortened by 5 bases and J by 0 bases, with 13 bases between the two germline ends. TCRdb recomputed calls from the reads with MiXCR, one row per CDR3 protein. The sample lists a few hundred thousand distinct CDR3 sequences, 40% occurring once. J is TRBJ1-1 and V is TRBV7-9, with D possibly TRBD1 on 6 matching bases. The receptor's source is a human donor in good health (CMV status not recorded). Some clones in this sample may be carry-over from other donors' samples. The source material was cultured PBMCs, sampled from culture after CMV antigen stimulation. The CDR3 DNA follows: TGTGCCAGCAGCCCCCCTAGGGGGATGAACACTGAAGCTTTCTTT. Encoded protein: CASSPPRGMNTEAFF. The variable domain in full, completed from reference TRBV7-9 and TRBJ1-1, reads DTGVSQNPRHKITKRGQNVTFRCDPISEHNRLYWYRQTLGQGPEFLTYFQNEAQLEKSRLLSDRFSAERPKGSFSTLEIQRTEQGDSAMYLCASSPPRGMNTEAFFGQGTRLTVV.